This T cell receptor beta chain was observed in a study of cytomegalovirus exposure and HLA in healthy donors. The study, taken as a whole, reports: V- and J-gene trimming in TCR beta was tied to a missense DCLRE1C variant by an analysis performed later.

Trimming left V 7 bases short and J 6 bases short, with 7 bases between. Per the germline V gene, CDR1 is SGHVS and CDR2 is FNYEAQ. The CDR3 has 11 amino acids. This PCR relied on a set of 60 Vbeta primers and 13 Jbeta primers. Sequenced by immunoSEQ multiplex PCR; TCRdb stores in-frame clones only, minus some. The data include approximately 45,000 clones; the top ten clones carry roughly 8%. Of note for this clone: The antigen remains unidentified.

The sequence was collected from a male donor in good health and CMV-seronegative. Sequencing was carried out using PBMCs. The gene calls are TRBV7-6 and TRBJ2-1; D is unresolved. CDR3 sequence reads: CASTNSNEQFF. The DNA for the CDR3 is TGTGCCAGCACCAATAGCAATGAGCAGTTCTTC.